What follows are 27 T cell receptor beta chains derived from one specimen sequenced in a study of blood T cell repertoires in COVID-19. Here immunoSEQ multiplex PCR was the method, and the copy in TCRdb shows in-frame clones only, minus some. Of roughly 170,000 clones listed, around four fifths were seen once; the top ten hold around 15%. The sample was PBMCs or T cells enriched from blood (not recorded which). The receptor source for this set is a woman between 50 and 59 years old who had recovered from COVID-19.

V gene TRBV19 combines with J gene TRBJ1-1; D is undetermined. There are 16 residues in the CDR3. CDR1 and CDR2 from the germline V gene are LNHDA and SQIVND (reference sequence). Between the trimmed V and J ends, which lost 7 bases and 1 base, there was a span of 19 bases. The CDR3 sequence: CASTDGRSAWNTEAFF. The CDR3 DNA is TGTGCCAGTACCGATGGCAGATCCGCTTGGAACACTGAAGCTTTCTTT.

This rearrangement joins TRBV6-5 to TRBJ2-5, with a weak D call TRBD2 (6 bases). Germline V gene data show CDR1 as MNHEY and CDR2 as SVGAGI. Trimming removed 2 bases from V and 6 bases from J, with 16 bases in between. The CDR3 sequence is 15 residues long. The CDR3, as DNA: TGTGCCAGCAGTTACGGGGGACTGGGCCTAAAGACCCAGTACTTC. Protein product: CASSYGGLGLKTQYF.

This clone was seen only a few times. The chain combines TRBV19 with TRBJ1-6, with TRBD1 as a possible D gene (5 bases). Germline V gives CDR1 LNHDA, CDR2 SQIVND (reference sequence). This CDR3 comprises 16 residues. V dropped 3 bases and J dropped 6 bases, with 15 bases sitting between them. The CDR3 loop is CASSILSTELNSPLHF. The CDR3 coding sequence is TGTGCCAGTAGTATCCTCTCGACAGAGCTTAATTCACCCCTCCACTTT.

This chain links TRBV2 with TRBJ1-5; the match to TRBD1 covers 9 bases. This CDR3 is built from 14 residues. Trimming took 6 bases from V and 5 from J; bases not matched to a gene: 5. Germline CDR1 reads SNHLY; CDR2 reads FYNNEI. CDR3 in amino acids: CASSARQGDQPQHF. CDR3 DNA sequence: TGTGCCAGCAGCGCTCGACAGGGGGATCAGCCCCAGCATTTT.

This clone was observed once. The rearrangement links TRBV2 to TRBJ1-5; no definite D call. V was cut by 3 bases and J by 4 bases, with 13 bases left in between. The CDR3 extends over 15 amino acids. Germline values: CDR1 SNHLY, CDR2 FYNNEI. CDR3 loop: CASSDEGLANQPQHF. CDR3 in DNA: TGTGCCAGCAGTGATGAGGGCCTAGCGAATCAGCCCCAGCATTTT.

The V call is TRBV19, the J call TRBJ2-5; 8 bases are shared with TRBD2. The V and J ends lost 3 bases and 1 base, in that order; junction bases with no gene match: 10. This CDR3 comprises 17 residues. From germline, CDR1 is LNHDA and CDR2 SQIVND (reference sequence). The CDR3 protein is CASSMNRQAGAQETQYF. CDR3 DNA: TGTGCCAGTAGTATGAACCGCCAAGCGGGGGCCCAAGAGACCCAGTACTTC.

This chain connects TRBV6-5 to TRBJ2-2; no clear D. Germline CDR1 and CDR2: MNHEY and SVGAGI. This CDR3 contains 14 residues. V lost 6 bases, J lost 0 bases, and 8 bases lay in between. In DNA form, the CDR3 reads TGTGCCAGCAGAAGACAAGCGAACACCGGGGAGCTGTTTTTT. It codes for CASRRQANTGELFF.

This clone was observed a single time. The chain has TRBV10-3 and TRBJ2-1, with 7 bases matching TRBD1. This CDR3 is built from 14 residues. The trim removed 6 bases at V and 0 bases at J, leaving 2 bases unmatched. Germline assignment: CDR1 ENHRY and CDR2 SYGVKD. CDR3 amino acids: CAIRGQSSYNEQFF. The CDR3 DNA sequence: TGTGCCATCAGGGGACAGAGCTCCTACAATGAGCAGTTCTTC.

CDR3 nucleotides: TGTGCCAGCAGCTTAGGGCAGACCGGGGAGCTGTTTTTT. Protein product: CASSLGQTGELFF. The gene calls are TRBV7-8 and TRBJ2-2, with unresolved D. The CDR3 totals 13 residues. Trimming took off 1 base at V and 5 bases at J, with 5 bases between the two ends. CDR1 is SGHVS, CDR2 FQNEAQ, per germline.

The rearrangement uses TRBV9 and TRBJ1-5, with D possibly matching TRBD1 (5 bases). From germline, CDR1 is SGDLS and CDR2 YYNGEE. The germline V and J ends were trimmed by 3 bases and 8 bases, with 12 bases remaining between them. The CDR3 has 13 residues. In DNA form, the CDR3 reads TGTGCCAGCAGCGGGGGGAGGGATAAGCCCCAGCATTTT. Translated, it gives CASSGGRDKPQHF.

The V gene is TRBV6-1, the J gene TRBJ2-7; D possibly corresponds to TRBD1 (6 bases). Trimming removed 6 bases from V and 3 bases from J, with 15 bases in between. Germline lookup yields CDR1 MNHNS and CDR2 SASEGT. The CDR3 runs to 14 residues. This CDR3 is CASSDHGQSYEQYF. The CDR3 DNA is TGTGCCAGCAGCGATCACGGACAGAGCTACGAGCAGTACTTC.

The sample holds one count of this clone. The chain combines TRBV28 with TRBJ2-5; no definite D call. Germline V gene lookup returns CDR1 MDHEN and CDR2 SYDVKM. The CDR3 sequence is 12 residues long. V was trimmed by 5 bases and J by 2 bases, leaving 6 bases between them. In nucleotides, the CDR3 is TGTGCCAGCAGTATGCGTCAAGAGACCCAGTACTTC. This translates into CASSMRQETQYF.

V usage is TRBV12-3 or TRBV12-4 and J usage is TRBJ2-1; no reliable D call. CDR3 length equals 13 residues. Between the trimmed V and J ends, which lost 10 bases and 2 bases, there was a span of 12 bases. CDR3 region: CATLTTTYNEQFF. DNA for the CDR3: TGTGCCACCTTGACAACCACCTACAATGAGCAGTTCTTC.

V gene TRBV4-2 combines with J gene TRBJ1-6; tentatively, D is TRBD1 (6 bases). CDR3 length equals 15 residues. V lost 1 base and J 10 bases, leaving 14 bases between the germline ends. Germline V gene lookup returns CDR1 LGHNA and CDR2 YNFKEQ. CDR3 sequence reads: CASSQVGQIESPLHF. In nucleotides, the CDR3 is TGTGCCAGCAGCCAAGTAGGACAGATTGAGTCACCCCTCCACTTT.

The chain carries TRBV6-5 and TRBJ1-1; TRBD1 might be the D (5 bases). Trimming took 6 bases from V and 6 from J, leaving 8 bases between them. CDR3 size: 11 residues. Per germline, CDR1 MNHEY and CDR2 SVGAGI. In DNA, the CDR3 is TGTGCCAGCAGCCAGGGTCCTGAAGCTTTCTTT. It is translated as CASSQGPEAFF.

The V and J genes are TRBV5-1 and TRBJ2-5; a possible D gene is TRBD2 (6 bases). V was trimmed by 0 bases and J by 0 bases, leaving 12 bases between them. Germline V CDR1 and CDR2: SGHRS, YFSETQ. The CDR3 contains 16 residues. CDR3: CASSLGLGGYQETQYF. CDR3 DNA: TGCGCCAGCAGCTTGGGACTGGGGGGTTACCAAGAGACCCAGTACTTC. The variable domain in full, completed from reference TRBV5-1 and TRBJ2-5, reads KAGVTQTPRYLIKTRGQQVTLSCSPISGHRSVSWYQQTPGQGLQFLFEYFSETQRNKGNFPGRFSGRQFSNSRSEMNVSTLELGDSALYLCASSLGLGGYQETQYFGPGTRLLVL.

V is TRBV24-1 and J is TRBJ2-1; TRBD2 agrees at 13 bases. This CDR3 spans 14 amino acids. The trim removed 4 bases at V and 12 bases at J, leaving 5 bases unmatched. Germline V gene lookup returns CDR1 KGHDR and CDR2 SFDVKD. The CDR3 is CATSEGLAGVRQFF. The CDR3 region has the DNA TGTGCCACCAGTGAAGGACTAGCGGGAGTTCGGCAGTTCTTC.

This rearrangement joins TRBV19 to TRBJ2-7; possibly TRBD2 for D (6 bases). CDR3 size: 14 residues. The V gene lost 3 bases and the J gene lost 4 bases, with 13 bases spanning the gap. Germline CDR1 and CDR2: LNHDA and SQIVND (reference sequence). CDR3 DNA sequence: TGTGCCAGTAGTATTCGGGGGATCGGGTACGAGCAGTACTTC. It is translated as CASSIRGIGYEQYF.

The chain has TRBV9 and TRBJ1-2, with D uncertain. V lost 0 bases and J lost 8, with 11 bases in between. The germline V gene has CDR1 SGDLS and CDR2 YYNGEE. This CDR3 has 13 residues. The CDR3 nucleotides read TGTGCCAGCAGCGTAGCCCTCTCCCGGGGCTACACCTTC. Translation: CASSVALSRGYTF.

This clone was observed a few times. The genes are TRBV6-5 and TRBJ2-3; D is unresolved. V shed 5 bases and J shed 5 bases, with 14 bases lying between them. The CDR3 covers 14 residues. In germline, CDR1 is MNHEY, CDR2 SVGAGI. CDR3 coding DNA: TGTGCCAGCAGTCCTCTGGGCTTTGGAGATACGCAGTATTTT. As protein: CASSPLGFGDTQYF.

This sequence joins TRBV19 and TRBJ1-4; a possible D gene is TRBD1 (6 bases). The length of the CDR3 is 15 residues. The V and J ends lost 5 bases and 5 bases respectively, with 15 bases between them. Germline CDR1 LNHDA, CDR2 SQIVND (reference sequence). The CDR3 sequence: CASSQTGTSNEKLFF. In DNA, the CDR3 is TGTGCCAGTAGTCAGACCGGGACAAGCAATGAAAAACTGTTTTTT.

J is TRBJ1-2 and V is TRBV5-6; 7 bases line up with TRBD1. The CDR3 consists of 14 residues. Germline V gene lookup returns CDR1 SGHDT and CDR2 YYEEEE. Trimming removed 3 bases from V and 3 bases from J; junction bases left unmatched: 5. CDR3 sequence: CASSSPGGYYGYTF. In DNA form, the CDR3 reads TGTGCCAGCAGCTCGCCAGGGGGATACTATGGCTACACCTTC.

The chain is built from TRBV12-5 and TRBJ1-1, with 7 bases aligning to TRBD1. This CDR3 contains 17 residues. V shed 1 base and J 1 base; nucleotides not matched to a gene: 9. Germline values: CDR1 LGHNT, CDR2 FRNRAP. The chain's CDR3 is CASGLARKDRTNTEAFF. CDR3 bases: TGTGCTAGTGGTTTGGCCCGAAAGGACAGGACGAACACTGAAGCTTTCTTT.

This clone was observed a few times. The chain employs TRBV29-1 and TRBJ1-4, with TRBD1 identical over 12 bases. J lost 7 bases, V lost 6 bases, and 9 bases had no gene match. CDR3 length equals 15 residues. Germline-derived CDR1 and CDR2 are SQVTM and ANQGSEA. As DNA, the CDR3 is TGCAGCGTCAACCCGGGGACAGGGGGCGTTGAAAAACTGTTTTTT. Protein product: CSVNPGTGGVEKLFF. The complete variable domain, with remaining parts taken from reference TRBV29-1 and TRBJ1-4, reads SAVISQKPSRDICQRGTSLTIQCQVDSQVTMMFWYRQQPGQSLTLIATANQGSEATYESGFVIDKFPISRPNLTFSTLTVSNMSPEDSSIYLCSVNPGTGGVEKLFFGSGTQLSVL.

V is TRBV18 and J is TRBJ1-1; no definite D call. This CDR3 spans 14 amino acids. Germline V lookup: CDR1 KGHSH, CDR2 LQKENI. V lost 2 bases, J lost 0 bases, and 7 bases lay in between. The CDR3 loop is CASSPAVVNTEAFF. For the CDR3, the DNA is TGTGCCAGCTCACCAGCAGTCGTGAACACTGAAGCTTTCTTT.

The CDR3 region is CASGLPGQSGDLRGYTF. CDR3 nucleotides: TGTGCCAGCGGATTACCGGGACAGTCGGGGGATCTTAGGGGCTACACCTTC. The V call is TRBV5-4, the J call TRBJ1-2, with TRBD1 identical over 7 bases. The germline V gene encodes CDR1 SGHNT and CDR2 YYREEE (reference sequence). CDR3 length: 17 amino acids. V dropped 7 bases and J dropped 8; count of bases not matched to a gene: 23.

The chain uses TRBV12-3 or TRBV12-4 and TRBJ1-1; tentative D call: TRBD1 (5 bases). V lost 3 bases and J 10 bases, leaving 15 bases between the germline ends. The CDR3 covers 13 residues. CDR3 bases: TGTGCCAGCAGTTTTAATCGGGGGTTTGGAGCTTTCTTT. This translates into CASSFNRGFGAFF.